The clone carrying this T cell receptor (delta chain) was observed at least ten times. Antigen unknown. V shed 1 base, J shed 0 bases, and the junction held 14 bases outside the gene matches. Germline V gene data show CDR1 as TSWWSYY and CDR2 as QGS. This CDR3 has 21 amino acids. Thymocytes were sorted as CD3+ TCRVdelta1+ TCRVdelta2- after alphabeta T cell depletion. Purity of the sorted Vdelta1+ thymocytes ranged from 98% to 99.6%. The template was reverse-transcribed extracted RNA. CDR3 amplicons came from multiplex PCR with pooled V-gene forward and constant-region reverse primers. TCRdb reapplied CATT to the multiplex PCR reads. The sample holds about 25,000 delta-chain clones; about 29% are singletons and the top ten take 1.5% to 2%. These data belong to a study of Vδ1+ human thymocytes. Study-wide findings and caveats: Thymic TRG and TRD repertoires appeared highly polyclonal. TRD repertoires were essentially private, unlike widely shared TRG clonotypes. Roughly 22% of thymic delta-chain sequences were Vdelta2, with few Vdelta3, unlike blood Vdelta1+ controls.

What was sequenced was Vdelta1+ gamma-delta thymocytes from the thymus. Subset in this sample: FACS-sorted CD3+ TCRalphabeta- TCRVdelta1+ TCRVdelta2- thymocytes. The receptor comes from a boy less than two years old who had congenital heart surgery. The chain recombines TRDV1 with TRDJ1; 13 bases agree with TRDD3. The CDR3 DNA reads as TGTGCTCTTGGGGAACCCCGGGGCCAACTGGGGGATACGGGGGACACCGATAAACTCATCTTT. Translation gives CALGEPRGQLGDTGDTDKLIF.